This is a list of T cell receptor beta chains from one sample in a study of blood T cell repertoires in COVID-19. Data came from immunoSEQ multiplex PCR; TCRdb stores just in-frame clones and leaves some out. The data contain some 150,000 clones, 78% of them singletons. The sample comprised peripheral blood. These receptors were collected from a man aged 80 or over with acute or convalescent COVID-19. Both conserved end residues are part of each CDR3. A D gene is named only where the DNA matches it firmly. Rows may omit the clone size; those that give it use once, few, many or a size class.

d_call j_call v_call clone_size cdr3_nt cdr3_aa
- TRBJ1-1 TRBV5-1 - TGCGCCAGCAGCCCAGCTGAGCTTAGGAATAGGGGTGAAGCTTTCTTT CASSPAELRNRGEAFF
- TRBJ1-4 TRBV5-4 - TGTGCCAGCAGCGCCACAGGGATTAATGAAAAACTGTTTTTT CASSATGINEKLFF
TRBD1 TRBJ2-5 TRBV19 few TGTGCCAGTAGTATCTGGACAGGGCGAAGGACCCTCCAAGAGACCCAGTACTTC CASSIWTGRRTLQETQYF
TRBD2 TRBJ2-3 TRBV19 few TGTGCCAGTACCGGGGGGGATACGCAGTATTTT CASTGGDTQYF
TRBD1 TRBJ1-1 TRBV5-5 - TGTGCCAGCAGCTTGGTGGGACAGGAGGCTTTCTTT CASSLVGQEAFF
TRBD2 TRBJ2-7 TRBV2 - TGTGCCAGCAGTGAAGCGGGCGGGGGGGCCTACGAGCAGTACTTC CASSEAGGGAYEQYF
- TRBJ1-6 TRBV6-5 - TGTGCCAGCACCCCGGAGGGGGGGAGATTTTCACCCCTCCACTTT CASTPEGGRFSPLHF
- TRBJ2-7 TRBV19 many TGTGCCAGTAGTATAGCCGGGATAGGGTCTTCCGAGCAGTACTTC CASSIAGIGSSEQYF
TRBD1 TRBJ1-1 TRBV24-1 - TGTGCCACCCCAACAGGGGTGAACACTGAAGCTTTCTTT CATPTGVNTEAFF
- TRBJ1-1 TRBV7-8 - TGTGCCAGCAGCTCGAGTAGGGGACAACCGAGCGTGAACACTGAAGCTTTCTTT CASSSSRGQPSVNTEAFF
TRBD1 TRBJ2-1 TRBV19 - TGTGCCAGAGACAGACAGGGTGGCCATGAGCAGTTCTTC CARDRQGGHEQFF
- TRBJ1-1 TRBV7-2 - TGTGCCAGCAGCTTAGTGGGCAGTTCAAACACTGAAGCTTTCTTT CASSLVGSSNTEAFF
- TRBJ2-1 TRBV6-5 - TGTGCCAGCAGGGACACCCTTTCACATGAGCAGTTCTTC CASRDTLSHEQFF
TRBD1 TRBJ2-1 TRBV7-3 - TGTGCCAGCAGCCCTCCGGGACAGGCCAATGAGCAGTTCTTC CASSPPGQANEQFF
- TRBJ2-1 TRBV10-1 - TGCGCCAGCAGTGAGTCAGGACAGAGCCACTACAATGAGCAGTTCTTC CASSESGQSHYNEQFF
TRBD2 TRBJ2-7 TRBV11-3 few TGTGCCAGCAGCCTTCTCGCGGGGGGTGGGTACGACGAGCAGTACTTC CASSLLAGGGYDEQYF
TRBD1 TRBJ1-1 TRBV19 once TGTGCCAGCGATGACAGGGGGAACGCTGAAGCTTTCTTT CASDDRGNAEAFF
- TRBJ1-1 TRBV6-5 - TGTGCCAGCAGTTACCCTACAACAGTGAACACTGAAGCTTTCTTT CASSYPTTVNTEAFF
- TRBJ2-1 TRBV11-3 - TGTGCCAGCAGCTTAGAGGCAGGGTCAGGTAAATACAATGAGCAGTTCTTC CASSLEAGSGKYNEQFF
TRBD1 TRBJ2-7 TRBV5-6 - TGTGCCAGCAGCCGTCCCGGGACAGGGTTTATCCACGAGCAGTACTTC CASSRPGTGFIHEQYF
- TRBJ1-6 TRBV19 - TGTGCCAGTAGTATTGGCCAGGGAAGATATAATTCACCCCTCCACTTT CASSIGQGRYNSPLHF
TRBD1 TRBJ1-1 TRBV6-4 - TGTGCCAGCATGGACGTACAGGGGACTGAAGCTTTCTTT CASMDVQGTEAFF
- TRBJ1-1 TRBV6-5 - TGTGCCAGCAGAGGGACATCCGCCGGGAACACTGAAGCTTTCTTT CASRGTSAGNTEAFF
TRBD1 TRBJ1-1 TRBV18 - TGTGCCAGCTCCCCGACTACAGGGGGCGCGAACACTGAAGCTTTCTTT CASSPTTGGANTEAFF
TRBD2 TRBJ2-5 TRBV6-6 once TGTGCCAGCAGTACTACTAGCGGGGGAGTAGAGACCCAGTACTTC CASSTTSGGVETQYF
TRBD1 TRBJ2-7 TRBV5-4 - TGTGCCAGCAGCTGGGACAGTGGGGCCTACGAGCAGTACTTC CASSWDSGAYEQYF
TRBD1 TRBJ1-3 TRBV7-9 few TGTGCCAGCAGCTTAGGTGACAGGGACTCTGGAAACACCATATATTTT CASSLGDRDSGNTIYF
TRBD2 TRBJ2-5 TRBV5-1 - TGCGCCAGCAGCCCTCGGACTAGCGGGGGGAAAGAGACCCAGTACTTC CASSPRTSGGKETQYF
- TRBJ2-1 TRBV5-1 - TGCGCCAGCAGCCTCGCGGTTCTCGAGGGCCTCAATGAGCAGTTCTTC CASSLAVLEGLNEQFF
- TRBJ2-3 TRBV7-9 - TGTGCCAGCAGCTTAGCACTGAATCCAGATACGCAGTATTTT CASSLALNPDTQYF
- TRBJ2-3 TRBV2 - TGTGCCAGCAGTGAAAGTGGACTAAACACAGATACGCAGTATTTT CASSESGLNTDTQYF
- TRBJ1-6 TRBV15 - TGTGCCACCAGCAGACTTCCGACGGGTATGGATTCACCCCTCCACTTT CATSRLPTGMDSPLHF
TRBD1 TRBJ1-2 TRBV2 - TGTGCCAGCAGCACCGGGACAGGGGGCTATGGCTACACCTTC CASSTGTGGYGYTF
- TRBJ2-7 TRBV11-2 - TGTGCCAGCAGCTTAGATTCAGCTACTGGGCTCTACGAGTACGAGCAGTACTTC CASSLDSATGLYEYEQYF
- TRBJ2-5 TRBV6-5 - TGTGCCAGCAGCTTACAAGAGACCCAGTACTTC CASSLQETQYF
TRBD1 TRBJ1-5 TRBV7-9 - TGTGCCAGCAGCCTCGGACAGGGTAATCAGCCCCAGCATTTT CASSLGQGNQPQHF
- TRBJ2-4 TRBV5-6 - TGTGCCAGCAGCTTGGTGTACCAGGGAAACATTCAGTACTTC CASSLVYQGNIQYF
- TRBJ2-7 TRBV5-1 - TGCGCCAGCAGCTTCGGGGGTTACGACGAGCAGTACTTC CASSFGGYDEQYF
- TRBJ2-1 TRBV11-3 - TGTGCCAGCAGCTTAGATCGCGGGCTGGCGGCCTACAATGAGCAGTTCTTC CASSLDRGLAAYNEQFF
TRBD1 TRBJ1-4 TRBV7-8 - TGTGCCAGCAGCGCAGGGACAGGGAATGAAAAACTGTTTTTT CASSAGTGNEKLFF
- TRBJ1-3 TRBV25-1 - TGTGCCAGCAGTGAATTTGGCAGCTCTGGAAACACCATATATTTT CASSEFGSSGNTIYF
- TRBJ1-6 TRBV7-9 - TGTGCCAGCAGCTTTAACGGAGACTATAATTCACCCCTCCACTTT CASSFNGDYNSPLHF
TRBD1 TRBJ2-1 TRBV10-3 - TGTGCCATCAGGGGAGGACAGGGGGGACAAAATGAGCAGTTCTTC CAIRGGQGGQNEQFF
TRBD2 TRBJ2-1 TRBV6-1 once TGTGCCAGCAGTGCGATCGGGGGGGTAGTTTACAATGAGCAGTTCTTC CASSAIGGVVYNEQFF
TRBD1 TRBJ1-1 TRBV19 - TGTGCCAGTAGTAGGGACAGGGGCACTGAAGCTTTCTTT CASSRDRGTEAFF
TRBD2 TRBJ2-3 TRBV15 - TGTGCCACCAGCAGAGATGGTGTGGGAGGGATCACAGATACGCAGTATTTT CATSRDGVGGITDTQYF
TRBD2 TRBJ2-3 TRBV9 - TGTGCCAGCAGCGTCCGAGCGGGGGGGGCAGATACGCAGTATTTT CASSVRAGGADTQYF
TRBD1 TRBJ2-7 TRBV15 - TGTGCCACCAGCATACAGGGGGTGAAGACCTACGAGCAGTACTTC CATSIQGVKTYEQYF
TRBD1 TRBJ1-6 TRBV25-1 few TGTGCCAGCAGCGGGGGACAGGGGGCGAATTCACCCCTCCACTTT CASSGGQGANSPLHF
TRBD1 TRBJ1-2 TRBV28 once TGTGCCAGCAGCCGAGGGGGCGCCGGCTATGGCTACACCTTC CASSRGGAGYGYTF
- TRBJ2-1 TRBV29-1 - TGCAGCGTTGAAGTCGCGACAACCTCCTACAATGAGCAGTTCTTC CSVEVATTSYNEQFF
- TRBJ2-1 TRBV6-5 - TGTGCCAGCAGGGAGGGGTACTTCGCCTACAATGAGCAGTTCTTC CASREGYFAYNEQFF
- TRBJ1-5 TRBV5-5 - TGTGCCAGCAGTCAGGACAGCTATAGCAATCAGCCCCAGCATTTT CASSQDSYSNQPQHF